This T cell receptor (beta chain) was found in a study of cytomegalovirus exposure and HLA in healthy donors. Germline V gives CDR1 MNHEY, CDR2 SVGAGI. The CDR3 sequence is 14 residues long. Trimming left V 0 bases short and J 7 bases short, with 13 bases between. Here immunoSEQ multiplex PCR was the method, and the copy in TCRdb shows in-frame clones only, minus some. In the table there are roughly 330,000 clones, roughly 90% of which are singletons. This chain uses TRBV6-5 with TRBJ2-7, with D possibly matching TRBD2 (6 bases). Sequencing input: PBMCs. This receptor was obtained from a woman in her twenties or thirties in good health and CMV-seropositive. The CDR3 coding sequence is TGTGCCAGCAGTTACTCTGCGGGGCGTGTTGAGCAGTACTTC. As protein: CASSYSAGRVEQYF.